These 25 T cell receptor beta chains originate from one sample sequenced in a study of regulatory T cells in long-lasting Graves disease. Arm-PCR of CDR3 regions and iRepertoire HTBI primers were the basis on which TCR beta libraries were built. TCRdb passed the multiplex PCR reads through MiXCR, listing each CDR3 protein once. Found here are about 660,000 distinct CDR3 sequences, 25% to 35% of them singletons; the top ten hold roughly 41%. Described time point: persistent/refractory GD, antithyroid drugs over 5 years with positive TRAb. Extracted RNA from PBMCs served as the source of the TCR library. The sample consisted of peripheral blood mononuclear cells (PBMCs), taken when the disease was refractory, from a patient treated with antithyroid drugs. The receptors derive from a female donor with Graves disease.

This chain uses TRBV12-3 or TRBV12-4 with TRBJ2-7; D call uncertain. V was clipped by 6 bases and J by 0 bases, with 12 bases between them. CDR3 size: 14 residues. CDR3 in DNA: TGTGCCAGCAGCCCTGGGGTCTCCTCCTACGAGCAGTACTTC. Translating gives CASSPGVSSYEQYF.

V usage is TRBV20-1 and J usage is TRBJ1-6; D may be TRBD1 (5 bases). V shed 1 base and J shed 2 bases, with 12 bases lying between them. The CDR3 runs to 16 residues. CDR1 DFQATT and CDR2 SNEGSKA come from the germline V gene (reference sequence). CDR3 nucleotides: TGCAGTGCTAGAGGAGGTACAGGAGCCTATAATTCACCCCTCCACTTT. It codes for CSARGGTGAYNSPLHF.

V usage is TRBV9 and J usage is TRBJ2-7; 10 positions agree with TRBD2. V trimming: 0 bases; J trimming: 3 bases; junction bases outside the gene matches: 3. Germline V lookup: CDR1 SGDLS, CDR2 YYNGEE. The CDR3 has 15 residues. The CDR3 region is CASSVAASGSYEQYF. DNA for the CDR3: TGTGCCAGCAGCGTAGCGGCTAGCGGGAGCTACGAGCAGTACTTC.

This clonotype was seen at least ten times. This chain uses TRBV2 with TRBJ2-7, with 9 bases identical to TRBD2. Germline V gives CDR1 SNHLY, CDR2 FYNNEI. V lost 6 bases to trimming and J lost 2 bases; unmatched junction nucleotides: 8. The CDR3 is 15 amino acids. CDR3: CASSGTSREPYEQYF. The CDR3 DNA follows: TGTGCCAGCAGCGGGACTAGCCGAGAACCCTACGAGCAGTACTTC.

There are a few counts of this clonotype. The chain employs TRBV6-1 and TRBJ1-5; D remains unclear. Deletions cut 4 bases from V and 2 bases from J, with 12 bases between. The germline V gene has CDR1 MNHNS and CDR2 SASEGT. The CDR3 is 15 residues long. CDR3 residues: CASSVIPRGNQPQHF. The CDR3 nucleotides are TGTGCCAGCAGTGTGATACCGCGAGGCAATCAGCCCCAGCATTTT.

The chain combines TRBV11-2 with TRBJ2-5, with D hard to call. The CDR3 loop spans 13 amino acids. Trimming took off 5 bases at V and 6 bases at J, with 13 bases between the two ends. From germline, CDR1 is SGHAT and CDR2 FQNNGV. In DNA form, the CDR3 reads TGTGCCAGCAGCCCCCTGGGTATGCAGACCCAGTACTTC. This codes for CASSPLGMQTQYF.

The V call is TRBV20-1, the J call TRBJ1-2; D gene uncertain. V was shortened by 1 base and J by 0 bases, with 9 bases between the two germline ends. The CDR3 has 14 residues. Germline CDR1 DFQATT, CDR2 SNEGSKA (reference sequence). CDR3 bases: TGCAGTGCTAGAGGGGATATATCTAACTATGGCTACACCTTC. This encodes CSARGDISNYGYTF.

The chain is built from TRBV5-1 and TRBJ1-1; a possible D gene is TRBD1 (5 bases). Germline V lookup: CDR1 SGHRS, CDR2 YFSETQ. The CDR3 has 15 residues. Trimming stripped 4 bases from V and 1 base from J, with 14 bases between. The chain's CDR3 is CASSPARGRNTEAFF. CDR3 nucleotide sequence: TGCGCCAGCAGCCCCGCCCGGGGGAGGAACACTGAAGCTTTCTTT. The full variable domain, completed using reference TRBV5-1 and TRBJ1-1, is KAGVTQTPRYLIKTRGQQVTLSCSPISGHRSVSWYQQTPGQGLQFLFEYFSETQRNKGNFPGRFSGRQFSNSRSEMNVSTLELGDSALYLCASSPARGRNTEAFFGQGTRLTVV.

For the CDR3, the DNA is TGTGCCAGCATTAACAACTCCGGGACAGGGGGCTTCTCTGGAAACACCATATATTTT. It specifies CASINNSGTGGFSGNTIYF. The chain joins TRBV12-3 or TRBV12-4 to TRBJ1-3, with TRBD1 matching over 12 bases. V shed 7 bases, J shed 0 bases, and the junction held 13 bases outside the gene matches. The CDR3 has 19 residues.

This rearrangement joins TRBV7-9 to TRBJ2-5, with 12 bases matching TRBD2. After removal of 4 bases from V and 6 bases from J, the junction contained 3 bases not matched to a gene. The CDR3 length is 14 residues. The germline gives CDR1 SEHNR, CDR2 FQNEAQ (reference sequence). CDR3 sequence (DNA): TGTGCCAGCAGCTCTAGCGGGAGGGGACAGACCCAGTACTTC. Translation: CASSSSGRGQTQYF.

A remark on this clonotype: One end of the junction varies from germline; a read error may be responsible. V usage is TRBV15 and J usage is TRBJ1-3; D remains ambiguous. CDR1 and CDR2 from the germline V gene are LNHNV and YYDKDF (reference sequence). CDR3 length: 15 amino acids. The chain's CDR3 is CASSLREGATDTIYF. Here the CDR3 DNA reads TGTGCCAGCAGCTTACGGGAGGGCGCGACGGACACCATATATTTT.

The V call is TRBV20-1, the J call TRBJ2-5, with TRBD2 matching 10 bases. The germline CDR1 and CDR2 sequences are DFQATT and SNEGSKA (reference sequence). Trimming at V came to 2 bases and at J to 5 bases, leaving 5 bases not matched to a gene. The CDR3 sequence is 14 residues long. The CDR3 sequence: CSARRLAGQETQYF. The CDR3 nucleotides read TGCAGTGCTAGAAGACTAGCGGGCCAGGAGACCCAGTACTTC.

This clonotype was observed a handful of times. The chain is built from TRBV9 and TRBJ1-1; D possibly corresponds to TRBD1 (5 bases). Germline lookup yields CDR1 SGDLS and CDR2 YYNGEE. The CDR3 consists of 14 residues. Trimming left V 0 bases short and J 4 bases short, with 10 bases between. This CDR3 is CASSVGSGTTEAFF. CDR3 DNA sequence: TGTGCCAGCAGCGTAGGATCAGGGACCACTGAAGCTTTCTTT. The complete variable domain, with remaining parts taken from reference TRBV9 and TRBJ1-1, reads DSGVTQTPKHLITATGQRVTLRCSPRSGDLSVYWYQQSLDQGLQFLIQYYNGEERAKGNILERFSAQQFPDLHSELNLSSLELGDSALYFCASSVGSGTTEAFFGQGTRLTVV.

The chain is built from TRBV6-4 and TRBJ2-1, with 11 nucleotides matching TRBD1. The CDR3 runs to 18 residues. The junction had 10 bases not matched to a gene; V was cut back by 0 bases and J by 6 bases. Germline CDR1 and CDR2: MRHNA and SNTAGT. The CDR3 reads CASSDSMRGGTGGNEQFF. CDR3 bases: TGTGCCAGCAGTGACTCGATGAGGGGCGGGACAGGGGGCAATGAGCAGTTCTTC.

The V gene is TRBV29-1, the J gene TRBJ2-7; the D gene is possibly TRBD2 (5 bases). The CDR3 length is 16 residues. Germline V lookup: CDR1 SQVTM, CDR2 ANQGSEA. Trimming shortened V by 0 bases and J by 3 bases, and 18 bases separated the two germline ends. The CDR3 loop reads CSVEDADGGLVYEQYF. The CDR3 coding sequence is TGCAGCGTTGAAGACGCGGACGGAGGTTTGGTCTACGAGCAGTACTTC.

J is TRBJ2-7 and V is TRBV20-1; D is unresolved. This CDR3 is 15 amino acids long. Germline CDR1 reads DFQATT; CDR2 reads SNEGSKA (reference sequence). The ends were cut back, 0 bases at V and 3 bases at J, with 15 bases in the middle. CDR3 in DNA: TGCAGTGCTAGAGATAACGACGGCGGTAACTACGAGCAGTACTTC. Amino acids: CSARDNDGGNYEQYF.

The sample holds many counts of this clonotype. The chain carries TRBV6-2 or TRBV6-3 and TRBJ2-7; 8 bases are shared with TRBD2. Per germline, CDR1 MNHEY and CDR2 SVGEGT. The CDR3 is 15 residues long. Trimming removed 0 bases from V and 2 bases from J; junction bases left unmatched: 3. The CDR3 is CASSYSAGGAYEQYF. CDR3 nucleotides: TGTGCCAGCAGTTACTCGGCGGGAGGAGCCTACGAGCAGTACTTC.

The rearrangement uses TRBV29-1 and TRBJ2-6, with D possibly TRBD1 on 6 matching bases. Trimming left V 0 bases short and J 0 bases short, with 21 bases between. The CDR3 covers 20 residues. CDR1 is SQVTM, CDR2 ANQGSEA, per germline. The CDR3 sequence: CSVEDPRLTGSNSGANVLTF. The CDR3 bases are TGCAGCGTTGAAGATCCCCGGCTTACAGGGTCGAACTCTGGGGCCAACGTCCTGACTTTC.

This clonotype was detected ten times or more. V is TRBV19 and J is TRBJ1-4; D might be TRBD1 (5 bases). The CDR3 has 14 residues. The germline V gene has CDR1 LNHDA and CDR2 SQIVND (reference sequence). The V gene lost 9 bases and the J gene lost 4 bases, with 15 bases spanning the gap. The CDR3 region has the DNA TGTGCCAGCAGTTGGGGCCAGATTAATGAAAAACTGTTTTTT. It codes for CASSWGQINEKLFF.

This clonotype turned up a few times. The V gene is TRBV5-1, the J gene TRBJ2-7; TRBD1 matches at 11 bases. Germline V gives CDR1 SGHRS, CDR2 YFSETQ. Trimming removed 4 bases from V and 6 bases from J; junction bases left unmatched: 9. The CDR3 runs 15 residues. CDR3 DNA: TGCGCCAGCAGCGACGGGACAGGGGGGCCTCGCGAGCAGTACTTC. Translation gives CASSDGTGGPREQYF.

The J gene is TRBJ2-1, the V gene TRBV13; 8 positions agree with TRBD2. In germline, CDR1 is PRHDT, CDR2 FYEKMQ (reference sequence). Trimming cost V 5 bases and J 6 bases; bases outside gene matches: 6. This CDR3 is 14 amino acids long. This CDR3 is CASSRRAGGNEQFF. Written as DNA, the CDR3 is TGTGCCAGCAGCCGACGGGCGGGAGGCAATGAGCAGTTCTTC.

The chain recombines TRBV6-4 with TRBJ1-4, with a possible D match to TRBD1 (5 bases). Between the trimmed V and J ends, which lost 6 bases and 8 bases, there was a span of 16 bases. In germline, CDR1 is MRHNA, CDR2 SNTAGT. The CDR3 totals 14 residues. CDR3 amino acids: CASSQRWDGEKLFF. The CDR3 DNA is TGTGCCAGCAGCCAGAGGTGGGACGGAGAAAAACTGTTTTTT.

Worth noting for this clonotype: One end of the junction fails to match germline, which may point to a read error. The rearrangement joins TRBV14 to TRBJ2-5; the D is unclear. The CDR3 contains 16 residues. The germline CDR1 and CDR2 sequences are SGHDN and FVKESK. This CDR3 reads CAGSQGIGWGQETQYF. The CDR3 DNA is TGTGCCGGCAGCCAAGGTATAGGCTGGGGACAAGAGACCCAGTACTTC.

This clonotype was detected ten times or more. The chain carries TRBV2 and TRBJ1-5; 9 positions match TRBD1. Germline CDR1 and CDR2: SNHLY and FYNNEI. CDR3 length: 15 amino acids. J gave up 7 bases and V 6 bases, and 10 bases lay outside the gene matches. CDR3 in amino acids: CASRTGTGFGQPQHF. Written as DNA, the CDR3 is TGTGCCAGCAGAACCGGGACAGGGTTTGGCCAGCCCCAGCATTTT.

This clonotype was picked up many times. This chain links TRBV6-2 or TRBV6-3 with TRBJ1-1; TRBD1 might be the D (5 bases). This CDR3 has 12 amino acids. V was cut by 0 bases and J by 7 bases, with 6 bases left in between. Per the germline V gene, CDR1 is MNHEY and CDR2 is SVGEGT. For the CDR3, the DNA is TGTGCCAGCAGTTACTCAACAGGTGAAGCTTTCTTT. Its translation: CASSYSTGEAFF.